This TCR beta chain derives from a study of patients and donors after allogeneic stem cell transplantation. There are a few counts of this clonotype. The CDR3 loop spans 13 amino acids. Germline V gives CDR1 SNHLY, CDR2 FYNNEI. Trimming removed 6 bases from V and 7 bases from J, with 12 bases in between. In TCRdb, the RT-PCR reads were re-called with MiXCR into one record per CDR3 protein. The data show around 160,000 distinct CDR3 sequences, with around 30% seen just once and 3.2% held by the top ten. The clonotype originates from a human donor who was either an allogeneic HSCT recipient or a stem cell or donor lymphocyte infusion donor (not recorded which). It is not recorded whose cells these are; they may come from a transplant donor. Sequenced material: blood, either unsorted or a sorted T cell fraction (not recorded which). The genes are TRBV2 and TRBJ1-4; maybe TRBD1 (5 bases). CDR3 amino acids: CASSYSGPEKLFF. The CDR3 nucleotides are TGTGCCAGCAGCTATTCAGGGCCTGAAAAACTGTTTTTT.